This section outlines one T cell receptor beta chain sequence together with its context. This table comes from immunoSEQ multiplex PCR, and its TCRdb copy is limited to in-frame clones, with some not included. The sample consists of 350,000 to 500,000 clones, 80% to 90% of them appearing once. Germline CDR1 KGHSH, CDR2 LQKENI. Trimming removed 3 bases from V and 6 bases from J; junction bases left unmatched: 18. CDR3 size: 18 residues. Followed over time, Seattle patients had been enrolled while infection was active. The data derive from a study of blood T cell repertoires in COVID-19. The chain carries TRBV18 and TRBJ2-7; 9 positions agree with TRBD1. The origin of this receptor is a man aged 18 to 35 with COVID-19, enrolled during active disease. The sample consisted of peripheral blood. The CDR3 DNA reads as TGTGCCAGCTCACCCGACGCAAGCGGGACAGGGAGGACTGTCGAGCAGTACTTC. This sequence encodes CASSPDASGTGRTVEQYF.